A selection of T cell receptor beta chains follows, all from one sample in a study of blood T cell repertoires in COVID-19. Assay: immunoSEQ multiplex PCR; the TCRdb copy retains only in-frame clones and omits some. The repertoire includes approximately 300,000 clones, approximately 89% of them detected once, and about 2.6% sits in the top ten. The sample comprised PBMCs or T cells enriched from blood (not recorded which). The origin of the receptors is a woman under 30 who had recovered from COVID-19. CDR3s include the opening cysteine and the closing phenylalanine or tryptophan. The D gene is left open where the match is weak. The size of a clone is reported for some rows only, either as once, few or many, or as a class for expanded clones.

TRBJ1-4	TRBV7-2	.	.	TGTGCCAGCAGGACGGGTGGCAGGGTGAACGAAAAACTGTTTTTT	CASRTGGRVNEKLFF
TRBJ1-2	TRBV19	.	.	TGTGCCAGCCGGAGGGGACATGGCTACACCTTC	CASRRGHGYTF
TRBJ2-3	TRBV7-7	.	.	TGTGCCAGCAGCCCGTTAACCCCTCGGGCAGATACGCAGTATTTT	CASSPLTPRADTQYF
TRBJ2-1	TRBV2	.	TRBD2	TGTGCCAGCAGCCCACCCGGTCTAGCGAGACTAGCGGGAATAGACAATGAGCAGTTCTTC	CASSPPGLARLAGIDNEQFF
TRBJ2-7	TRBV6-2/TRBV6-3	.	.	TGTGCCAGCAGTAACAGCCCTCCTGTATTAGGGGGCGAGCAGTACTTC	CASSNSPPVLGGEQYF
TRBJ1-5	TRBV30	.	.	TGTGCCTGGAGTATTATGATGGGAGATCAGCCCCAGCATTTT	CAWSIMMGDQPQHF
TRBJ2-3	TRBV5-4	.	TRBD2	TGTGCCAGCAGCCTTCGACTAGCGGATACAGATACGCAGTATTTT	CASSLRLADTDTQYF
TRBJ1-1	TRBV3-1/TRBV3-2	.	.	TGTGCCAGCAGTTACAGGGATACAACTGAAGCTTTCTTT	CASSYRDTTEAFF
TRBJ1-2	TRBV7-2	.	TRBD1	TGTGCCAGCAGCTTAGACAGGGGGGGCTATGGCTACACCTTC	CASSLDRGGYGYTF
TRBJ1-1	TRBV5-1	.	.	TGCGCCAGCAGCTTGAGAGGTGCCCTTCGTGACACTGAAGCTTTCTTT	CASSLRGALRDTEAFF
TRBJ2-3	TRBV15	.	TRBD2	TGTGCCACCAGCAGCACTATCGGGACTAGCGGGGATACAAAAGATACGCAGTATTTT	CATSSTIGTSGDTKDTQYF
TRBJ1-1	TRBV28	.	.	TGTGCCAGCAGTTTATCGGGGGGCACTGAAGCTTTCTTT	CASSLSGGTEAFF
TRBJ1-2	TRBV7-6	.	.	TGTGCCAGCAGCCTGGGACAAAAGTATGGCTACACCTTC	CASSLGQKYGYTF
TRBJ1-6	TRBV14	once	.	TGTGCCAGCAGCCAAGTCTCTTCAGCGGTCTATAATTCACCCCTCCACTTT	CASSQVSSAVYNSPLHF
TRBJ2-1	TRBV30	.	.	TGTGCCCGTGGGACTTACAATGAGCAGTTCTTC	CARGTYNEQFF
TRBJ1-6	TRBV7-2	.	TRBD1	TGTGCCAGCAGCCCGGGACCGGACAGGGGGCTTGGGTCACCCCTCCACTTT	CASSPGPDRGLGSPLHF
TRBJ1-2	TRBV3-1/TRBV3-2	.	.	TGTGCCAGCAGCCAAAGTTCCCCGGGGGTTAGCTATGGCTACACCTTC	CASSQSSPGVSYGYTF
TRBJ2-7	TRBV5-1	.	TRBD2	TGCGCCAGCAGCGAAACTAGCGGCTCCACCTACGAGCAGTACTTC	CASSETSGSTYEQYF
TRBJ2-3	TRBV6-2/TRBV6-3	.	.	TGTGCCAGCAGTTATCGAGGATCTAGAGGTACGCAGTATTTT	CASSYRGSRGTQYF
TRBJ2-1	TRBV9	.	.	TGTGCCAGCAGCGTAGTTCTTGAGGGCAATGAGCAGTTCTTC	CASSVVLEGNEQFF
TRBJ1-5	TRBV20-1	.	TRBD1	TGCAGTGCTAGTGGGGTACAGGGGAAGGATCAGCCCCAGCATTTT	CSASGVQGKDQPQHF
TRBJ2-3	TRBV23-1	.	TRBD2	TGCGCCAGCAGACTAGCGGGAGAGCCAGATACGCAGTATTTT	CASRLAGEPDTQYF
TRBJ1-1	TRBV3-1/TRBV3-2	.	.	TGTGCCAGCAGCCAAGGAGGTCTCATGAACACTGAAGCTTTCTTT	CASSQGGLMNTEAFF
TRBJ1-1	TRBV29-1	.	TRBD1	TGCAGCACTTGGACAGGGTTTTTGGGTGAAGCTTTCTTT	CSTWTGFLGEAFF
TRBJ1-5	TRBV27	.	TRBD1	TGTGCCAGCAGCCCGCGGGACAGGGAAAATCAGCCCCAGCATTTT	CASSPRDRENQPQHF
TRBJ2-1	TRBV10-3	.	TRBD2	TGTGCCATCAGTGGTACTAGCGGGGGAGGTGAGCAGTTCTTC	CAISGTSGGGEQFF
TRBJ2-3	TRBV7-6	.	TRBD2	TGTGCCAGCAGCTCCCGGACTAGCGGGGGGAGCACAGATACGCAGTATTTT	CASSSRTSGGSTDTQYF
TRBJ1-4	TRBV9	once	.	TGTGCCAGCAGCCACGGGCAGGCGGGCGAAAAACTGTTTTTT	CASSHGQAGEKLFF
TRBJ2-5	TRBV2	.	.	TGTGCCAGCAGTGAACGGGACTTAACTCAGTACTTC	CASSERDLTQYF
TRBJ1-2	TRBV4-1	.	.	TGCGCCAGCAGCCAAGATTCAGAAAATGGCTACACCTTC	CASSQDSENGYTF
TRBJ2-1	TRBV7-8	.	TRBD2	TGTGCCAGCAGCCCTCGGACTAGCGGGGGAAATGAGCAGTTCTTC	CASSPRTSGGNEQFF
TRBJ2-7	TRBV30	.	.	TGTGCCTGGACCCGCGACAGCGCCGCCTACGAGCAGTACTTC	CAWTRDSAAYEQYF
TRBJ2-1	TRBV9	.	TRBD2	TGTGCCAGCAGCGAGAGCGGGAGGGCCTCCTACAATGAGCAGTTCTTC	CASSESGRASYNEQFF
TRBJ1-1	TRBV18	few	TRBD1	TGTGCCAGCTCCAAACAGGGGGAGAACACTGAAGCTTTCTTT	CASSKQGENTEAFF
TRBJ2-7	TRBV7-6	.	TRBD2	TGTGCCAGCAGCCATACTCCTCCGGGACTAGCGGGGGGGCCCTCCTACGAGCAGTACTTC	CASSHTPPGLAGGPSYEQYF
TRBJ1-2	TRBV28	.	.	TGTGCCAGCACCGAAACGGGGGACTATGGCTACACCTTC	CASTETGDYGYTF
TRBJ2-2	TRBV5-4	.	TRBD1	TGTGCCAGCAGCTTGGGGACAGGGGGAGTGAGCGGGGAGCTGTTTTTT	CASSLGTGGVSGELFF
TRBJ2-2	TRBV5-1	.	.	TGCGCCAGCAGCTTGGAGGGGAATTCGAACACCGGGGAGCTGTTTTTT	CASSLEGNSNTGELFF
TRBJ2-7	TRBV27	once	.	TGTGCCAGCATGGGAGATTCTGAGGAGCAGTACTTC	CASMGDSEEQYF
TRBJ2-5	TRBV24-1	once	TRBD2	TGTGCCACCAGTCAACCGGGAGGGCCCCAAGAGACCCAGTACTTC	CATSQPGGPQETQYF
TRBJ2-1	TRBV11-3	.	.	TGTGCCAGCGGCGCGCCGGCCGGGAATGAGCAGTTCTTC	CASGAPAGNEQFF
TRBJ2-7	TRBV19	.	.	TGTGCCAGTAGTATAACAGTCAGCGGCTACGAGCAGTACTTC	CASSITVSGYEQYF
TRBJ1-2	TRBV10-2	.	.	TGCGCCAGCAGTGAAGATGGAGATCACCTCTATGGCTACACCTTC	CASSEDGDHLYGYTF
TRBJ1-2	TRBV24-1	.	.	TGTGCCACCAGTTTGATTCTAAGTACCTATGGCTACACCTTC	CATSLILSTYGYTF
TRBJ2-1	TRBV25-1	.	TRBD1	TGTGCCAGCAGTGAACCAGGGGGCCCGAGCTCCTACAATGAGCAGTTCTTC	CASSEPGGPSSYNEQFF
TRBJ2-1	TRBV28	.	.	TGTGCCAGCAGTTTATCAGGGTTCGGCTACCCCCTGCCTGGGGATGAGCAGTTCTTC	CASSLSGFGYPLPGDEQFF
TRBJ2-3	TRBV4-1	.	TRBD2	TGCGCCAGCAGCCAAATAAGCAGACTAGCGGGCACAGATACGCAGTATTTT	CASSQISRLAGTDTQYF